This T cell receptor beta chain comes out of a study of OX40 agonist ivuxolimab in advanced cancers. Study at large: Patients with prior anti-PD-1, anti-PD-L1 or anti-CTLA-4 therapy were eligible; 40% to 45% had some. Regarding the study as a whole: Some nonresponders likewise displayed low normalized T-cell clonal expansion.

In the case of this clone: Its matching antigen is unknown.

The CDR3 sequence is 13 residues long. V gave up 6 bases and J gave up 5 bases, with 11 bases separating them. In germline, CDR1 is MNHNS, CDR2 SASEGT. Generated by immunoSEQ multiplex PCR, the TCRdb table keeps only in-frame clones and is missing some. Among approximately 82,000 clones, about 88% were seen once, and the ten largest hold less than 5%. V usage is TRBV6-1 and J usage is TRBJ1-5; D uncertain. The receptor was derived from an adult with an advanced solid tumor such as melanoma, head and neck, liver or kidney cancer. Sequenced here: CD4+ or CD8+ T cells sorted from blood, sampled in a trial of the OX40 agonist ivuxolimab. This CDR3 is CASRHGWDQPQHF. The CDR3, as DNA: TGTGCCAGCAGACACGGGTGGGATCAGCCCCAGCATTTT.